The clone carrying this T cell receptor beta chain was detected only a few times. Its antigen is undetermined. The source of the sample is a study of cytomegalovirus exposure and HLA in healthy donors. General observations from the study: When a later analysis compared HLA-associated TCR beta chains with equally common others, the HLA-associated chains turned out to be more clonally expanded and to have lower generation probabilities. For cytomegalovirus status, the classifier reportedly gave diagnoses with high specificity and sensitivity. There were some 150 TCR beta chains listed as cytomegalovirus-associated. Being productive about 90% or about 30% of the time was typical of most TCR beta V segments in an earlier analysis.

Between the trimmed V and J ends, which lost 3 bases and 1 base, there was a span of 2 bases. The CDR3 loop spans 11 amino acids. The germline V gene encodes CDR1 DFQATT and CDR2 SNEGSKA (reference sequence). Primers for the PCR totalled 60 Vbeta and 13 Jbeta. Here immunoSEQ multiplex PCR was the method, and the copy in TCRdb shows in-frame clones only, minus some. Here the sample spans about 140,000 clones, 70% to 80% being singletons. The sample comprised PBMCs. The receptor comes from a man between 25 and 39 years old in good health and CMV-seronegative. The chain couples TRBV20-1 to TRBJ2-3; no clear D. CDR3 amino acids: CSASGTDTQYF. The CDR3 DNA follows: TGCAGTGCTAGCGGCACAGATACGCAGTATTTT.